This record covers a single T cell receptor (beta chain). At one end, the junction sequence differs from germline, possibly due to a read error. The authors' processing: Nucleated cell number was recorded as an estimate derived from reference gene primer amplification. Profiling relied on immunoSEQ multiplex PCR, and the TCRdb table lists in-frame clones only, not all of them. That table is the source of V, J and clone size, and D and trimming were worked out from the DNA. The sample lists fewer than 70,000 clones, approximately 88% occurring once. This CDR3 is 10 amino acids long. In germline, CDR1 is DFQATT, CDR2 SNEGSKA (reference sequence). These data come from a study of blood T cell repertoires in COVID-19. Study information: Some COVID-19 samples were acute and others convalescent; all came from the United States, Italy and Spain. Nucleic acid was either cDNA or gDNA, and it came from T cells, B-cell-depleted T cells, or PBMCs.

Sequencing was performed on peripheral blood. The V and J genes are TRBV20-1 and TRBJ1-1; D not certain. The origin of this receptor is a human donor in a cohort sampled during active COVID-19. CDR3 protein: CRATNAEAFF. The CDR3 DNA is TGCAGAGCAACGAACGCTGAAGCTTTCTTT.